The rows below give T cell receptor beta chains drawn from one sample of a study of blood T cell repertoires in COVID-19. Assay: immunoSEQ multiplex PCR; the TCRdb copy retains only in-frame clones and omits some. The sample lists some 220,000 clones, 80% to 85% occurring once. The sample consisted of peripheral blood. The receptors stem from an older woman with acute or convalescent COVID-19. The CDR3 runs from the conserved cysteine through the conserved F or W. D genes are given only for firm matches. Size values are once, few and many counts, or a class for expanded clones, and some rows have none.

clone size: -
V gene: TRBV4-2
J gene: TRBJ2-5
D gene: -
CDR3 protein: CASSQVASLLETQYF
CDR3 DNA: TGTGCCAGCAGCCAAGTGGCTAGCCTATTGGAGACCCAGTACTTC

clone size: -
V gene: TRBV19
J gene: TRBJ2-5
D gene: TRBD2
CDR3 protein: CASSILAGEETQYF
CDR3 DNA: TGTGCCAGTAGTATACTAGCGGGGGAAGAGACCCAGTACTTC

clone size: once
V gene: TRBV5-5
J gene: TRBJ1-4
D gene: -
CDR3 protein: CASSLAGLFDEKLFF
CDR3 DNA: TGTGCCAGCAGCTTGGCGGGTTTATTCGATGAAAAACTGTTTTTT

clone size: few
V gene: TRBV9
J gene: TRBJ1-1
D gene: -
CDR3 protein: CASSVGQVNTEAFF
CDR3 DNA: TGTGCCAGCAGCGTAGGACAGGTGAACACTGAAGCTTTCTTT

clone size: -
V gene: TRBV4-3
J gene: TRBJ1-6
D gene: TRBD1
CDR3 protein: CASSQSATGQGSSPLHF
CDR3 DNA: TGCGCCAGCAGCCAAAGCGCTACTGGACAGGGATCTTCACCCCTCCACTTT

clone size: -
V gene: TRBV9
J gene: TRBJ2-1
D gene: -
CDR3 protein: CASSVVNNEQFF
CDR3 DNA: TGTGCCAGCAGCGTAGTTAACAATGAGCAGTTCTTC

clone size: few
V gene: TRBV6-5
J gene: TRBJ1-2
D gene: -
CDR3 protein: CASKEGSTDYGYTF
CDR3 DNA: TGTGCCAGCAAGGAGGGAAGCACCGACTATGGCTACACCTTC

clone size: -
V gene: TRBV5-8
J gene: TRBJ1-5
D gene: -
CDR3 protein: CASSLVGSQPQHF
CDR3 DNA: TGTGCCAGCAGCTTGGTAGGGAGTCAGCCCCAGCATTTT

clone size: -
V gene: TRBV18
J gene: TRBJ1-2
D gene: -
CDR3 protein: CASSPTPANYGYTF
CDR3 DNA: TGTGCCAGCTCACCTACCCCAGCTAACTATGGCTACACCTTC

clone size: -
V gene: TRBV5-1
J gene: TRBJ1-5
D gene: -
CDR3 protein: CASSLEGDRNQPQHF
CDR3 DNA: TGCGCCAGCAGCTTGGAAGGAGACCGCAATCAGCCCCAGCATTTT

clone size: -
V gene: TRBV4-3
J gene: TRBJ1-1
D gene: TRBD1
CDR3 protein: CASSQDRGLDTEAFF
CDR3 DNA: TGCGCCAGCAGCCAAGACAGGGGGCTGGACACTGAAGCTTTCTTT

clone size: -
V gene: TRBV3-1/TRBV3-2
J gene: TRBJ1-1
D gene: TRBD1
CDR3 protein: CASSQVVGQGNTEAFF
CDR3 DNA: TGTGCCAGCAGCCAAGTCGTCGGACAGGGGAACACTGAAGCTTTCTTT

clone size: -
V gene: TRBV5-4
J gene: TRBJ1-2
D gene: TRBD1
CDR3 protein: CASSPGTGSAYGYTF
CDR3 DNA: TGTGCCAGCAGCCCTGGGACAGGGTCCGCCTATGGCTACACCTTC

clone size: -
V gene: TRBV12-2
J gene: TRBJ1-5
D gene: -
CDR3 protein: CASRLRFRSGVSGNQPQHF
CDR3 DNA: TGTGCAAGTCGCTTAAGGTTCCGTTCAGGGGTGAGTGGCAATCAGCCCCAGCATTTT

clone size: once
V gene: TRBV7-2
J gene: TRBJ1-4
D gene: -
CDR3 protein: CASSSPPRGEKLFF
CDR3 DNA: TGTGCCAGCAGCTCCCCCCCCCGGGGGGAAAAACTGTTTTTT

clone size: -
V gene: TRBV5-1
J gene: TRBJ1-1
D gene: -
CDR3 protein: CASSPFRGPSTEAFF
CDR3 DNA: TGCGCCAGCAGCCCCTTCCGAGGCCCGAGTACTGAAGCTTTCTTT

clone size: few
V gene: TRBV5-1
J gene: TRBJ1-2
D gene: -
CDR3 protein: CASSPRGEAGSRGGGYTF
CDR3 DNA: TGCGCCAGCAGCCCCCGCGGGGAGGCAGGGTCTCGTGGAGGTGGCTACACCTTC

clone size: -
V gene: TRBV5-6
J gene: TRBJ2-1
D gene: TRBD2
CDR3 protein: CASSYLAGGPLNEQFF
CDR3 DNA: TGTGCCAGCAGTTATTTAGCGGGGGGGCCTCTCAATGAGCAGTTCTTC

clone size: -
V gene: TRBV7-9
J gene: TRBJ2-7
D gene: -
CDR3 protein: CASSLAWQGYEQYF
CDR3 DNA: TGTGCCAGCAGCTTAGCGTGGCAGGGGTACGAGCAGTACTTC

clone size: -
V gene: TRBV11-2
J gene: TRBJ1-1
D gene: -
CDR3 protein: CASSLQGRNTEAFF
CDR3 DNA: TGTGCCAGCAGCTTACAGGGTAGGAACACTGAAGCTTTCTTT